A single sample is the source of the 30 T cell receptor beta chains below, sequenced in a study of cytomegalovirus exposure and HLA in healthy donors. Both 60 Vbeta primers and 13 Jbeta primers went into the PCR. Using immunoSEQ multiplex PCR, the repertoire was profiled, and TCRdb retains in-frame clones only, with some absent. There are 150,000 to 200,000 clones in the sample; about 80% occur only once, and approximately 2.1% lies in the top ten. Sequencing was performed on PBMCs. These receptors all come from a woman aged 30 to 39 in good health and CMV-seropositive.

The CDR3 DNA reads as TGTGCCAGCAGCTCAAGCAAACAGGAGCAGCCCCAGCATTTT. This gives the protein CASSSSKQEQPQHF. The V gene is TRBV7-9, the J gene TRBJ1-5; D might be TRBD1 (5 bases). This CDR3 has 14 residues. The ends were cut back, 4 bases at V and 7 bases at J, with 14 bases in the middle. CDR1 and CDR2 from the germline V gene are SEHNR and FQNEAQ (reference sequence).

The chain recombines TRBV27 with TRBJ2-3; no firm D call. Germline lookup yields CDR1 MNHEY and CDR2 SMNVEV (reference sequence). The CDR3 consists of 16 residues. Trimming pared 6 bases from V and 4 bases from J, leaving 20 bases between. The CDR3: CASRRNVSIPPDTQYF. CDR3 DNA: TGTGCCAGCAGGAGAAATGTTAGCATCCCCCCAGATACGCAGTATTTT.

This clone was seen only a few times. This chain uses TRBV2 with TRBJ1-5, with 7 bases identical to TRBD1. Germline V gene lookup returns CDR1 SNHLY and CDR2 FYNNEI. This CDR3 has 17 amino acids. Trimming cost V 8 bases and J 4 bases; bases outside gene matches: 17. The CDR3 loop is CASGETVGGRGNQPQHF. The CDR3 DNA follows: TGTGCCAGCGGAGAGACGGTAGGGGGCAGGGGGAATCAGCCCCAGCATTTT.

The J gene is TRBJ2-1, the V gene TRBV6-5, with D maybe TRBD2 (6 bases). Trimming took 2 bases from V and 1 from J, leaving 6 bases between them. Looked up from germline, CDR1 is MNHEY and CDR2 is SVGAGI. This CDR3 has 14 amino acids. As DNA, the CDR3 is TGTGCCAGCAGTTACGGAGGGTCCTACAATGAGCAGTTCTTC. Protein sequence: CASSYGGSYNEQFF.

CDR3 nucleotides: TGTGCCAGCAGCTTGGGCGTCGGAGAAATAACAGATACGCAGTATTTT. Encoded protein: CASSLGVGEITDTQYF. V is TRBV5-4 and J is TRBJ2-3; D remains unclear. Germline V gene data show CDR1 as SGHNT and CDR2 as YYREEE (reference sequence). CDR3 length: 16 residues. Trimming removed 0 bases from V and 3 bases from J, with 14 bases in between.

CDR3 coding DNA: TGTGCCAGCAGTTACGGGACATCGAATAGCAATCAGCCCCAGCATTTT. It is translated as CASSYGTSNSNQPQHF. The J gene is TRBJ1-5, the V gene TRBV28; tentative D call: TRBD1 (6 bases). Trimming shortened V by 4 bases and J by 0 bases, and 13 bases separated the two germline ends. Germline V gene sequence: CDR1 MDHEN, CDR2 SYDVKM. The CDR3 length is 16 residues.

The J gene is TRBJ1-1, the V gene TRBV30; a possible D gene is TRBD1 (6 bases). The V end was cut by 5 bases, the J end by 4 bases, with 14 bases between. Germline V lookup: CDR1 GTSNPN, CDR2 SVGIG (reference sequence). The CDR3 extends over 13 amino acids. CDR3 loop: CAWGVTGTTEAFF. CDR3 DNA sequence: TGTGCCTGGGGGGTCACAGGGACCACTGAAGCTTTCTTT. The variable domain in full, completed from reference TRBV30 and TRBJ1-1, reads SQTIHQWPATLVQPVGSPLSLECTVEGTSNPNLYWYRQAAGRGLQLLFYSVGIGQISSEVPQNLSASRPQDRQFILSSKKLLLSDSGFYLCAWGVTGTTEAFFGQGTRLTVV.

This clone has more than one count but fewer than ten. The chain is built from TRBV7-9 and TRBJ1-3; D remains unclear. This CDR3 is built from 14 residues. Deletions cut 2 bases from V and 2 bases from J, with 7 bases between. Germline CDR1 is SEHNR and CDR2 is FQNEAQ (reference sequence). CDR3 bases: TGTGCCAGCAGCTTAATGTCCGCTGGAAACACCATATATTTT. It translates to CASSLMSAGNTIYF.

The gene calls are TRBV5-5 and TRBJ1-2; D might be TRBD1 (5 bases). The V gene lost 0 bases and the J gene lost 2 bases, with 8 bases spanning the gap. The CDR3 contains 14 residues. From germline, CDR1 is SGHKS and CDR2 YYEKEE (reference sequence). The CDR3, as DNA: TGTGCCAGCAGCTTGGAGCGGGGCAACTATGGCTACACCTTC. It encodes CASSLERGNYGYTF.

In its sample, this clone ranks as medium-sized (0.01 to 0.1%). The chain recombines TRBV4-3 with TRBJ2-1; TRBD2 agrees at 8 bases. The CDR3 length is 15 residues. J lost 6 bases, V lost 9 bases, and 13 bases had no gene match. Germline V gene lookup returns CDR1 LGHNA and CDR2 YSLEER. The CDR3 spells CASSEREGEGNEQFF. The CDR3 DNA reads TGCGCCAGTTCGGAACGGGAGGGCGAAGGCAATGAGCAGTTCTTC.

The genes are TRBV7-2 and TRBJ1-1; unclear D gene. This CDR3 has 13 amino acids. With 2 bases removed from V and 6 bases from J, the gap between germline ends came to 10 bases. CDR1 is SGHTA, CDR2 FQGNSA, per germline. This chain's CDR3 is CASSLSRESEAFF. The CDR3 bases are TGTGCCAGCAGCTTAAGCCGGGAGTCTGAAGCTTTCTTT.

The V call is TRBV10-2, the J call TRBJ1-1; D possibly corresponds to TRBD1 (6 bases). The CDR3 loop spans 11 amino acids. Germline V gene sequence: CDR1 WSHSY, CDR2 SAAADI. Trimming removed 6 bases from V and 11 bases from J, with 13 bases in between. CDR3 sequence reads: CASSSPQGAFF. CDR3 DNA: TGCGCCAGCAGCTCCCCGCAGGGGGCTTTCTTT.

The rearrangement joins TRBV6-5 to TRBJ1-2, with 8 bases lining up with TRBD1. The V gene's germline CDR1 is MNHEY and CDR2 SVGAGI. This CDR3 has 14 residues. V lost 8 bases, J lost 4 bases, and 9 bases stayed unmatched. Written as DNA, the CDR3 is TGTGCCAGCTCAGAGACAGGGGAGGGCTATGGCTACACCTTC. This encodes CASSETGEGYGYTF.

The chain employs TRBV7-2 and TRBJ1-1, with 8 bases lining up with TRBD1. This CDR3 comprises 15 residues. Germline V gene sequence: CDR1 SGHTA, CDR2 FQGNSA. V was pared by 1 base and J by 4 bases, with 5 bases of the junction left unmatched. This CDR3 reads CASSLVSGGLTEAFF. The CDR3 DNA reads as TGTGCCAGCAGCTTAGTATCAGGGGGCCTCACTGAAGCTTTCTTT.

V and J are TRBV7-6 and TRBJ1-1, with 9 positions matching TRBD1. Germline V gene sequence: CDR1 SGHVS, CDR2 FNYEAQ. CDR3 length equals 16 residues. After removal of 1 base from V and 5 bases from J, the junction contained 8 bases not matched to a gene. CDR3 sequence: CASSLVPGQGQTEAFF. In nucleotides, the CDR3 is TGTGCCAGCAGCTTAGTTCCGGGACAGGGACAGACTGAAGCTTTCTTT.

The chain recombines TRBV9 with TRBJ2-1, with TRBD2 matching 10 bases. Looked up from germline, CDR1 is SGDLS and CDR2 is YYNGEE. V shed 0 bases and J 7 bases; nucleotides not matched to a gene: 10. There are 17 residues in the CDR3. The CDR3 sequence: CASSVDMLAGVRNEQFF. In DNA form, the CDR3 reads TGTGCCAGCAGCGTAGACATGCTAGCGGGAGTTCGTAATGAGCAGTTCTTC.

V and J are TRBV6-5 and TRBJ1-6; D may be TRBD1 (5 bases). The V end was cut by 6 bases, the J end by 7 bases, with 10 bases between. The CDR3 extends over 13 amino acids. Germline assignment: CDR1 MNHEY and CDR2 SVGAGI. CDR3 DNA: TGTGCCAGCAGGCCCGACAGAAATTCACCCCTCCACTTT. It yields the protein CASRPDRNSPLHF.

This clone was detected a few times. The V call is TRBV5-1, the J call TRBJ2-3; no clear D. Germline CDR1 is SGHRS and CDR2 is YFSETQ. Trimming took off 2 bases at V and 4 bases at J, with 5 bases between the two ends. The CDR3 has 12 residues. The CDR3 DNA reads TGCGCCAGCAGCTTCGAGGCAGATACGCAGTATTTT. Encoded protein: CASSFEADTQYF.

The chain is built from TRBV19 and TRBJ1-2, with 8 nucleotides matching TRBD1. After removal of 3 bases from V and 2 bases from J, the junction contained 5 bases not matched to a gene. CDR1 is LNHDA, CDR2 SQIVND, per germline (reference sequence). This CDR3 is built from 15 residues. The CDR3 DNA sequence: TGTGCCAGTAGTATTTTCGACAGGGGAAACTATGGCTACACCTTC. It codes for CASSIFDRGNYGYTF.

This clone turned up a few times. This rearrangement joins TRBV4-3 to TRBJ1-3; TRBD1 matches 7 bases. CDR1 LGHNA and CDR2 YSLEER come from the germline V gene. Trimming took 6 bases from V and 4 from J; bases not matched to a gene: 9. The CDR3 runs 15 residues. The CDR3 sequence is CASRPDRAGGNTIYF. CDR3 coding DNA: TGCGCCAGCAGACCCGACAGGGCAGGGGGAAACACCATATATTTT.

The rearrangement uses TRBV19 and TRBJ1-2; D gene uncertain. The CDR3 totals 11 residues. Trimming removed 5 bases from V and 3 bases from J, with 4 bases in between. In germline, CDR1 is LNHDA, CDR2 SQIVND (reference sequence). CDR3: CASSPDYGYTF. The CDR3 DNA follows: TGTGCCAGTAGTCCGGACTATGGCTACACCTTC. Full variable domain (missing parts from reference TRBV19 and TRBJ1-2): DGGITQSPKYLFRKEGQNVTLSCEQNLNHDAMYWYRQDPGQGLRLIYYSQIVNDFQKGDIAEGYSVSREKKESFPLTVTSAQKNPTAFYLCASSPDYGYTFGSGTRLTVV.

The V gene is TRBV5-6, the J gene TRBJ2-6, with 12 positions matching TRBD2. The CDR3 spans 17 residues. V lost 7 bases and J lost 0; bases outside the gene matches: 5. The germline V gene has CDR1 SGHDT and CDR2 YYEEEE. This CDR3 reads CASLGLAGFSGANVLTF. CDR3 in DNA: TGTGCCAGCCTGGGACTAGCGGGCTTCTCTGGGGCCAACGTCCTGACTTTC.

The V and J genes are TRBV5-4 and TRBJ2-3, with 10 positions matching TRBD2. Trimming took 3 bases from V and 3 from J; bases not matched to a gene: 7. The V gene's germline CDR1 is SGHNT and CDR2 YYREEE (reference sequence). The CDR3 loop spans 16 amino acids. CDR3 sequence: CASSSYKRGGTDTQYF. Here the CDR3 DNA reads TGTGCCAGCAGCTCCTATAAGCGGGGGGGTACAGATACGCAGTATTTT.

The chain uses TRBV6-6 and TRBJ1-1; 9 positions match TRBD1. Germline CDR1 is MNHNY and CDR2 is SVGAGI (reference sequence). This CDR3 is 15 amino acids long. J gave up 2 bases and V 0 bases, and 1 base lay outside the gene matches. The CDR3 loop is CASSYSDRGNTEAFF. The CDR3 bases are TGTGCCAGCAGTTACTCGGACAGGGGAAACACTGAAGCTTTCTTT.

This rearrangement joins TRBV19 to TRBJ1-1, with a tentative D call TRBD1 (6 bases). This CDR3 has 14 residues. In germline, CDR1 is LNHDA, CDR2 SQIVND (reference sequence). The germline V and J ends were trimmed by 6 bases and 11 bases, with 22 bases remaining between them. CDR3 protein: CASSGRTAMNKAFF. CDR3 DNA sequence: TGTGCCAGTAGCGGGAGGACAGCCATGAATAAGGCTTTCTTT. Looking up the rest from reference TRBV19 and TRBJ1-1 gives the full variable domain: DGGITQSPKYLFRKEGQNVTLSCEQNLNHDAMYWYRQDPGQGLRLIYYSQIVNDFQKGDIAEGYSVSREKKESFPLTVTSAQKNPTAFYLCASSGRTAMNKAFFGQGTRLTVV.

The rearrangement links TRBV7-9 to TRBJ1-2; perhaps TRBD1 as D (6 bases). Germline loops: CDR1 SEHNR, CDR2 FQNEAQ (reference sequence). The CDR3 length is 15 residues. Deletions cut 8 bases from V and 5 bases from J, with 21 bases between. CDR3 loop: CASHPKQQGAYGYTF. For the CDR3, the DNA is TGTGCCAGCCACCCGAAGCAACAGGGAGCTTATGGCTACACCTTC.

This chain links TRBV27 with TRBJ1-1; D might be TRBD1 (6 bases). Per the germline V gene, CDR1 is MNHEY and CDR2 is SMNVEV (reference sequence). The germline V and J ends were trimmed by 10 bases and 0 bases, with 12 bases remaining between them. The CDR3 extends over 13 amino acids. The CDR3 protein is CATMDSLNTEAFF. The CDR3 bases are TGTGCCACCATGGACAGCCTGAACACTGAAGCTTTCTTT.

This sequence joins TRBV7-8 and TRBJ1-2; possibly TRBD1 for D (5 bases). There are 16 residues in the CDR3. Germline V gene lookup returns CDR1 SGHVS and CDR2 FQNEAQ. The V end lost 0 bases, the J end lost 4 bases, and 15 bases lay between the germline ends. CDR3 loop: CASSLAFWGAAYGYTF. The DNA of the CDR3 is TGTGCCAGCAGCTTAGCGTTCTGGGGCGCGGCCTATGGCTACACCTTC.

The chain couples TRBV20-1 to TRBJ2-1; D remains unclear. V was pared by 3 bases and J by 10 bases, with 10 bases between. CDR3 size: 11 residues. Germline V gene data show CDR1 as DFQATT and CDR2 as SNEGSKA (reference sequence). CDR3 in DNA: TGCAGTGCTAGGGCCCCAGGCGAGCAGTTCTTC. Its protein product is CSARAPGEQFF.

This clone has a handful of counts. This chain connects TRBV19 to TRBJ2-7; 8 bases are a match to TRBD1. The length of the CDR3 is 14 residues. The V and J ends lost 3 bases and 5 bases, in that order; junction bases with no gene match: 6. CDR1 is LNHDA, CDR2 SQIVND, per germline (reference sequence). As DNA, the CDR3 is TGTGCCAGTAGTATCGGAACAGGGGGTGACGAGCAGTACTTC. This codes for CASSIGTGGDEQYF.